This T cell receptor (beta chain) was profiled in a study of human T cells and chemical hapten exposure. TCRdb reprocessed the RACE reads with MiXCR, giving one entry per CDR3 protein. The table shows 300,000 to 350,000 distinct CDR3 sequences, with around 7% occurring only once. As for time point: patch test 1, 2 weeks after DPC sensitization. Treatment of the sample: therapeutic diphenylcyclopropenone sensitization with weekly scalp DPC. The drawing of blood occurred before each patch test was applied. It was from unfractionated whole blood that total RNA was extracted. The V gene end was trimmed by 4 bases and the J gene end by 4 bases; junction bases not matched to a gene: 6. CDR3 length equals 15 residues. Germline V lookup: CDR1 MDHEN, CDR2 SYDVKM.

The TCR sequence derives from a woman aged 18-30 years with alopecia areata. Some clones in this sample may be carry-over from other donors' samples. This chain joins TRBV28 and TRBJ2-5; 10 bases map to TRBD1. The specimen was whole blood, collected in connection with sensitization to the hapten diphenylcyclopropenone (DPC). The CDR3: CASSSLGTGVETQYF. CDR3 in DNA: TGTGCCAGCAGTTCACTCGGGACAGGGGTAGAGACCCAGTACTTC.